Reported below is one T cell receptor (beta chain). Its antigen is unidentified. This specimen belongs to a study of beta chain features in type 1 diabetes. Study-wide results and caveats: PCR might pick shorter templates more often, in the same way for patients and controls. All four CD4+ subsets from Type 1 diabetes patients carried moderately but significantly shorter TCRB CDR3s.

Germline V gene data show CDR1 as PRHDT and CDR2 as FYEKMQ (reference sequence). The CDR3 totals 12 residues. With 2 bases removed from V and 6 bases from J, the gap between germline ends came to 5 bases. Expressed TCRB transcripts were sequenced because the entire RNA isolate underwent reverse transcription. Assay: immunoSEQ multiplex PCR; the TCRdb copy retains only in-frame clones and omits some. The sample lists around 170,000 clones, approximately 8.8% occurring once. This TCR was recovered from a woman between 25 and 40 years old with type 1 diabetes. The chain uses TRBV13 and TRBJ1-3; D remains unclear. The sequenced sample was central memory CD4+ T cells from blood. CDR3: CASSLPPNTIYF. The CDR3 coding sequence is TGTGCCAGCAGCTTACCTCCAAACACCATATATTTT.